These 27 T cell receptor beta chains share one sample of origin, sequenced in a study of early T cells in non-severe SARS-CoV-2 infection. TCRdb re-called the 5' RACE reads with MiXCR, one entry per CDR3 protein. The sample includes some 25,000 distinct CDR3 sequences, 5.5% of them seen just once. The sample taken for sequencing was whole blood. The source of these receptors is an adult who was a healthcare worker with PCR-confirmed SARS-CoV-2 infection or an uninfected control (not recorded which).

There are a few counts of this clonotype. V gene TRBV28 combines with J gene TRBJ1-5, with a tentative D call TRBD1 (6 bases). The V gene lost 3 bases and the J gene lost 4 bases, with 16 bases spanning the gap. CDR3 length: 16 residues. Germline CDR1 reads MDHEN; CDR2 reads SYDVKM. This CDR3 is CASSFYRGLGNQPQHF. For the CDR3, the DNA is TGTGCCAGCAGTTTCTATCGGGGGCTAGGGAATCAGCCCCAGCATTTT. Variable domain in full (rest from reference TRBV28 and TRBJ1-5): DVKVTQSSRYLVKRTGEKVFLECVQDMDHENMFWYRQDPGLGLRLIYFSYDVKMKEKGDIPEGYSVSREKKERFSLILESASTNQTSMYLCASSFYRGLGNQPQHFGDGTRLSIL.

This clonotype occurred many times. The V gene is TRBV6-6, the J gene TRBJ1-5, with D unresolved. Germline CDR1 reads MNHNY; CDR2 reads SVGAGI (reference sequence). The CDR3 has 14 residues. Trimming left V 5 bases short and J 0 bases short, with 8 bases between. The CDR3 DNA reads as TGTGCCAGCAGTCCGAATTATAGCAATCAGCCCCAGCATTTT. Encoded protein: CASSPNYSNQPQHF.

This clonotype came up a few times. CDR3 bases: TGTGCCAGCAGCCAAGGTCTACTGAACACTGAAGCTTTCTTT. It yields the protein CASSQGLLNTEAFF. This rearrangement joins TRBV3-2 to TRBJ1-1. TRBV3-2 is marked as a pseudogene. The CDR3 runs to 14 residues.

This clonotype was found many times. The chain carries TRBV28 and TRBJ2-7; D tentatively reads TRBD1 or TRBD2 (5 bases each). Deletions cut 5 bases from V and 2 bases from J, with 10 bases between. CDR1 MDHEN and CDR2 SYDVKM come from the germline V gene. The CDR3 totals 13 residues. CDR3 protein: CASSTRDPYEQYF. For the CDR3, the DNA is TGTGCCAGCAGTACCCGGGACCCCTACGAGCAGTACTTC.

This clonotype has a count of ten or more. The chain recombines TRBV27 with TRBJ1-2; maybe TRBD1 (5 bases). The length of the CDR3 is 13 residues. Trimming took off 0 bases at V and 8 bases at J, with 10 bases between the two ends. Germline CDR1 is MNHEY and CDR2 is SMNVEV (reference sequence). The CDR3 DNA is TGTGCCAGCAGTTTATCAGGGGTCTCGGGCTACACCTTC. It codes for CASSLSGVSGYTF.

This clonotype has at least ten counts. This chain links TRBV5-5 with TRBJ1-4; 8 bases agree with TRBD1. This CDR3 contains 16 residues. CDR1 and CDR2 from the germline V gene are SGHKS and YYEKEE (reference sequence). The ends lost 4 bases at V and 0 bases at J; junction bases unmatched: 5. The CDR3 DNA is TGTGCCAGCAGCCCCAGGGGGCAAGCAACTAATGAAAAACTGTTTTTT. It is translated as CASSPRGQATNEKLFF.

At least ten counts were recorded for this clonotype. The chain joins TRBV20-1 to TRBJ2-7, with a possible D match to TRBD1 (5 bases). V lost 0 bases and J lost 4, with 13 bases in between. CDR3 size: 14 residues. Germline V gene data show CDR1 as DFQATT and CDR2 as SNEGSKA (reference sequence). The CDR3 loop is CSARDSGREYEQYF. CDR3 coding DNA: TGCAGTGCTAGAGATTCGGGCAGGGAATACGAGCAGTACTTC.

This clonotype was counted at least ten times. The rearrangement links TRBV29-1 to TRBJ2-7; 9 bases match TRBD2. Germline CDR1 SQVTM, CDR2 ANQGSEA. CDR3 size: 15 residues. The J segment lost 0 bases and the V segment lost 3 bases, leaving 6 bases of the junction unmatched. As DNA, the CDR3 is TGCAGCGTTGATACAACTAGCGGGTCCTCCTACGAGCAGTACTTC. It yields the protein CSVDTTSGSSYEQYF.

This clonotype was detected ten times or more. This chain connects TRBV6-6 to TRBJ1-6; D is possibly TRBD1 (6 bases). Germline V gene sequence: CDR1 MNHNY, CDR2 SVGAGI (reference sequence). The CDR3 is 14 amino acids. V was cut by 2 bases and J by 7 bases, with 9 bases left in between. The CDR3 reads CASSYGQKNSPLHF. DNA of the CDR3: TGTGCCAGCAGTTACGGACAGAAAAATTCACCCCTCCACTTT.

The chain is built from TRBV11-2 and TRBJ2-2; possible D gene TRBD2, 6 bases. The V gene's germline CDR1 is SGHAT and CDR2 FQNNGV. The CDR3 loop spans 17 amino acids. Trimming left V 7 bases short and J 3 bases short, with 21 bases between. CDR3 loop: CASTHHRLVRYTGELFF. DNA for the CDR3: TGTGCCAGCACCCACCACAGACTAGTCCGGTACACCGGGGAGCTGTTTTTT.

The CDR3 is CASRSRGGNTEAFF. The CDR3 nucleotides read TGTGCCAGCAGATCCAGGGGCGGGAACACTGAAGCTTTCTTT. The chain joins TRBV5-4 to TRBJ1-1; maybe TRBD1 (6 bases). This CDR3 has 14 amino acids. V shed 5 bases and J shed 1 base, with 12 bases lying between them. CDR1 and CDR2 from the germline V gene are SGHNT and YYREEE (reference sequence).

This clonotype is categorized as medium-sized (0.01 to 0.1%). The chain employs TRBV11-2 and TRBJ2-7; 10 nucleotides agree with TRBD1. Germline V gives CDR1 SGHAT, CDR2 FQNNGV. This CDR3 region has 17 residues. The V segment lost 2 bases and the J segment 0 bases; nucleotides outside the gene matches: 7. The CDR3 spells CASSLKDRGKPSYEQYF. Written as DNA, the CDR3 is TGTGCCAGCAGCTTAAAGGACAGGGGGAAGCCCTCCTACGAGCAGTACTTC.

A word on this clonotype: This may arise from a read error, as a much more abundant clone is one base away. V usage is TRBV6-5 and J usage is TRBJ2-7; tentative D call: TRBD2 (6 bases). Germline V gene lookup returns CDR1 MNHEY and CDR2 SVGAGI. The CDR3 has 15 amino acids. The V gene lost 5 bases and the J gene lost 2 bases, with 16 bases spanning the gap. The chain's CDR3 is CASSGRRGATYEQYF. CDR3 bases: TGTGCCAGCAGTGGGAGGAGAGGTGCGACCTACGAGCAGTACTTC.

The CDR3 spells CASSHGRYSTEAFF. CDR3 bases: TGTGCCAGCAGCCATGGCAGGTACTCCACTGAAGCTTTCTTT. V usage is TRBV3-1 and J usage is TRBJ1-1; no clear D gene. The CDR3 consists of 14 residues. The germline gives CDR1 LGHDT, CDR2 YNNKEL (reference sequence). V was trimmed by 3 bases and J by 4 bases, leaving 12 bases between them.

This clonotype was recorded at least ten times. The chain combines TRBV7-9 with TRBJ1-2; no clear D. The V end was cut by 4 bases, the J end by 1 base, with 10 bases between. The germline V gene encodes CDR1 SEHNR and CDR2 FQNEAQ (reference sequence). The CDR3 is made up of 14 amino acids. This chain's CDR3 is CASSYRVDNYGYTF. DNA of the CDR3: TGTGCCAGCAGCTACCGAGTTGATAACTATGGCTACACCTTC.

V and J are TRBV6-2 or TRBV6-3 and TRBJ2-1; D may be TRBD1 (5 bases). V lost 6 bases and J lost 7, with 13 bases in between. CDR1 is MNHEY, CDR2 SVGEGT, per germline. The CDR3 is 13 amino acids. In DNA form, the CDR3 reads TGTGCCAGCAGCCCCCGGACATTAAATGAGCAGTTCTTC. Amino acid sequence: CASSPRTLNEQFF.

The chain is built from TRBV6-1 and TRBJ1-6, with D maybe TRBD1 (5 bases). Germline V gene sequence: CDR1 MNHNS, CDR2 SASEGT. This CDR3 spans 16 amino acids. V lost 0 bases to trimming and J lost 6 bases, with 12 bases between them. CDR3 nucleotides: TGTGCCAGCAGTGAAGCAGGGGTAGGATCTAATTCACCCCTCCACTTT. Translated: CASSEAGVGSNSPLHF.

The chain combines TRBV28 with TRBJ2-2; D is possibly TRBD1 or TRBD2 (6 bases each). CDR3 length: 18 amino acids. Per germline, CDR1 MDHEN and CDR2 SYDVKM. Deletions cut 2 bases from V and 4 bases from J, with 20 bases between. The CDR3 coding sequence is TGTGCCAGCAGTTTAGGGGGCGGTTGGAGGGGCCGCACCGGGGAGCTGTTTTTT. It encodes CASSLGGGWRGRTGELFF. Looking up the rest from reference TRBV28 and TRBJ2-2 gives the full variable domain: DVKVTQSSRYLVKRTGEKVFLECVQDMDHENMFWYRQDPGLGLRLIYFSYDVKMKEKGDIPEGYSVSREKKERFSLILESASTNQTSMYLCASSLGGGWRGRTGELFFGEGSRLTVL.

V gene TRBV4-1 combines with J gene TRBJ1-2; possible D gene TRBD1, 5 bases. The V gene lost 1 base and the J gene lost 4 bases, with 19 bases spanning the gap. The length of the CDR3 is 17 residues. The germline CDR1 and CDR2 sequences are MGHRA and YSYEKL. Here the CDR3 reads CASSQVIIGTHFYGYTF. In DNA, the CDR3 is TGCGCCAGCAGCCAAGTAATCATTGGGACCCACTTCTATGGCTACACCTTC.

V usage is TRBV20-1 and J usage is TRBJ1-6; D is ambiguous. This CDR3 is built from 12 residues. Germline V gene data show CDR1 as DFQATT and CDR2 as SNEGSKA (reference sequence). CDR3 in DNA: TGCAGCGCGACCAGGACTGCTTCACCCCTCCACTTT. Translating it yields CSATRTASPLHF.

This clonotype was seen at least ten times. The chain combines TRBV12-3 or TRBV12-4 with TRBJ1-2, with 7 bases lining up with TRBD1. V gave up 8 bases and J gave up 8 bases; unmatched junction bases: 8. The CDR3 covers 12 residues. The chain's CDR3 is CASQWDREGYTF. The CDR3 DNA is TGTGCCAGCCAGTGGGACAGAGAAGGCTACACCTTC.

This clonotype was seen ten or more times. The chain couples TRBV19 to TRBJ1-4; a weak D match, TRBD1 (5 bases). The germline V and J ends were trimmed by 3 bases and 7 bases, with 12 bases remaining between them. This CDR3 has 14 amino acids. Germline V gives CDR1 LNHDA, CDR2 SQIVND (reference sequence). DNA for the CDR3: TGTGCCAGTAGTATCGATTCCGGGACTGAAAAACTGTTTTTT. Amino acid sequence: CASSIDSGTEKLFF. Full variable domain (missing parts from reference TRBV19 and TRBJ1-4): DGGITQSPKYLFRKEGQNVTLSCEQNLNHDAMYWYRQDPGQGLRLIYYSQIVNDFQKGDIAEGYSVSREKKESFPLTVTSAQKNPTAFYLCASSIDSGTEKLFFGSGTQLSVL.

There are many counts of this clonotype. The chain is built from TRBV21-1 and TRBJ2-5. TRBV21-1 is listed as a pseudogene. The CDR3 is made up of 12 amino acids. CDR3 DNA: TGTGCCAGCAGGGGCTGGAAAGAGACCCAGTACTTC. Its translation: CASRGWKETQYF.

This clonotype was counted at least ten times. V is TRBV7-9 and J is TRBJ1-3; unclear D gene. V lost 5 bases to trimming and J lost 2 bases, with 16 bases between them. Per the germline V gene, CDR1 is SEHNR and CDR2 is FQNEAQ (reference sequence). This CDR3 region has 16 residues. The chain's CDR3 is CASSNFGKSTGNTIYF. CDR3 coding DNA: TGTGCCAGCAGCAACTTCGGAAAGTCGACTGGAAACACCATATATTTT. Complete variable domain (other parts from reference TRBV7-9 and TRBJ1-3): DTGVSQNPRHKITKRGQNVTFRCDPISEHNRLYWYRQTLGQGPEFLTYFQNEAQLEKSRLLSDRFSAERPKGSFSTLEIQRTEQGDSAMYLCASSNFGKSTGNTIYFGEGSWLTVV.

This clonotype was counted ten times or more. The chain carries TRBV7-9 and TRBJ2-2; 7 bases fit TRBD1. Trimming took 5 bases from V and 7 from J; bases not matched to a gene: 4. Per germline, CDR1 SEHNR and CDR2 FQNEAQ (reference sequence). The CDR3 length is 13 residues. The DNA for the CDR3 is TGTGCCAGCAGCAACAGGGGCATCGGGGAGCTGTTTTTT. As protein: CASSNRGIGELFF. Variable domain in full (rest from reference TRBV7-9 and TRBJ2-2): DTGVSQNPRHKITKRGQNVTFRCDPISEHNRLYWYRQTLGQGPEFLTYFQNEAQLEKSRLLSDRFSAERPKGSFSTLEIQRTEQGDSAMYLCASSNRGIGELFFGEGSRLTVL.

V gene TRBV7-8 combines with J gene TRBJ2-7; either TRBD1 or TRBD2 may supply D (5 bases each). CDR1 is SGHVS and CDR2 is FQNEAQ in the germline V gene. CDR3 length: 14 amino acids. Trimming took 5 bases from V and 2 from J, leaving 13 bases between them. The CDR3 coding sequence is TGTGCCAGCAGCCCGGGACGGTACCCCTACGAGCAGTACTTC. This translates into CASSPGRYPYEQYF.

This clonotype was picked up many times. The CDR3 loop is CASSRSFTVNSGNTIYF. For the CDR3, the DNA is TGTGCCAGCAGCCGATCGTTCACGGTGAACTCTGGAAACACCATATATTTT. V usage is TRBV3-1 and J usage is TRBJ1-3; D gene uncertain. Germline assignment: CDR1 LGHDT and CDR2 YNNKEL (reference sequence). The CDR3 runs 17 residues. Trimming stripped 4 bases from V and 0 bases from J, with 16 bases between.